A selection of T cell receptor beta chains follows, all from one sample in a study of response to subunit inactivated influenza vaccine. TCRdb independently ran MiXCR on the RT-PCR reads; one entry per CDR3 protein. The sample shows around 300,000 distinct CDR3 sequences, 20% to 25% of them seen only once. Material: PBMCs from blood, obtained less than 22 months after vaccination. These receptors all come from a man aged 45 to 70 who received an inactivated influenza vaccine. Each CDR3 is given with its conserved first and last residue. The D gene is left open where the match is weak. A clone size is listed for some rows: how often the clone was seen (once, few, many), or a class if it is expanded.

D: NA; size: few; J: TRBJ1-5; V: TRBV12-3/TRBV12-4; DNA: TGTGCCAGCAGGGGACAGCCCCAGCATTTT; CDR3: CASRGQPQHF
D: NA; size: few; J: TRBJ1-2; V: TRBV28; DNA: TGTGCCAGCGGCGGGCACTATGGCTACACCTTC; CDR3: CASGGHYGYTF
D: NA; size: NA; J: TRBJ2-3; V: TRBV7-2; DNA: TGTGCCAGCAGGCCTGCTAGCGCTACGCAGTATTTT; CDR3: CASRPASATQYF
D: NA; size: few; J: TRBJ1-3; V: TRBV15; DNA: TGTGCCACCAGCAGAGATGGGCGACACGGAAACACCATATATTTT; CDR3: CATSRDGRHGNTIYF
D: NA; size: many; J: TRBJ1-1; V: TRBV6-2/TRBV6-3; DNA: TGTGCCAGCACCCCTGGAAGGGACCGGAACACTGAAGCTTTCTTT; CDR3: CASTPGRDRNTEAFF
D: NA; size: NA; J: TRBJ2-2; V: TRBV7-9; DNA: TGTGCCAGCAGCTTAGGGGGGCGTAACACCGGGGAGCTGTTTTTT; CDR3: CASSLGGRNTGELFF
D: TRBD2; size: few; J: TRBJ2-1; V: TRBV7-2; DNA: TGTGCCAGCAGCTCCCTAGCGGGAGAGGTGGAGCAGTTCTTC; CDR3: CASSSLAGEVEQFF
D: NA; size: few; J: TRBJ1-6; V: TRBV12-3/TRBV12-4; DNA: TGTGCCAGCAGTTTCCGCTCCTATAATTCACCCCTCCACTTT; CDR3: CASSFRSYNSPLHF
D: NA; size: many; J: TRBJ2-3; V: TRBV5-1; DNA: TGCGCCAGCAGCTTGTCAGATACGCAGTATTTT; CDR3: CASSLSDTQYF
D: TRBD1; size: NA; J: TRBJ1-2; V: TRBV12-3/TRBV12-4; DNA: TGTGCCAGCAGTTCAACAGGGGGCGGCGGCTATGGCTACACCTTC; CDR3: CASSSTGGGGYGYTF
D: TRBD2; size: NA; J: TRBJ2-2; V: TRBV4-3; DNA: TGCGCCAGCAGCCAAGAGGTACCTCTGACGGGGGGGCCGAGCACCGGGGAGCTGTTTTTT; CDR3: CASSQEVPLTGGPSTGELFF
D: TRBD1; size: NA; J: TRBJ2-7; V: TRBV5-6; DNA: TGTGCCAGCAGCTTGGTGTTCAGGGACAGGTCCTACGAGCAGTACTTC; CDR3: CASSLVFRDRSYEQYF
D: NA; size: few; J: TRBJ1-1; V: TRBV20-1; DNA: TGCAGTGCTAGGCAGGGAAGTATGAACACTGAAGCTTTCTTT; CDR3: CSARQGSMNTEAFF
D: NA; size: few; J: TRBJ1-2; V: TRBV7-9; DNA: TGTGCCAGCAGCTACCAGATTGACAGGCCCCCAATAAATGGCTACACCTTC; CDR3: CASSYQIDRPPINGYTF
D: TRBD1; size: few; J: TRBJ1-5; V: TRBV11-2; DNA: TGTGCCAGCAGCCGTCCCGGGACAGTAGTATATAGCAATCAGCCCCAGCATTTT; CDR3: CASSRPGTVVYSNQPQHF